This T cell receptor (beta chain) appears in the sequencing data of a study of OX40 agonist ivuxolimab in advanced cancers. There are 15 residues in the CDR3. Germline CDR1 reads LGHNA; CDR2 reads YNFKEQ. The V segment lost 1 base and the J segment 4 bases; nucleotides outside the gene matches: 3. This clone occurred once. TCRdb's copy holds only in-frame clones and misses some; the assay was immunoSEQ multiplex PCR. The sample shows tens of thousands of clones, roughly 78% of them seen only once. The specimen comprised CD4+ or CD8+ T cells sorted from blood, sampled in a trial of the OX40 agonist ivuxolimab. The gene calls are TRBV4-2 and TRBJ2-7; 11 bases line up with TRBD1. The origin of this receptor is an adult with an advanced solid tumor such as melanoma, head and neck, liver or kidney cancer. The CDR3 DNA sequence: TGTGCCAGCAGCCAAGGGGACAGGGGGAAGTACGAGCAGTACTTC. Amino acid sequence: CASSQGDRGKYEQYF.